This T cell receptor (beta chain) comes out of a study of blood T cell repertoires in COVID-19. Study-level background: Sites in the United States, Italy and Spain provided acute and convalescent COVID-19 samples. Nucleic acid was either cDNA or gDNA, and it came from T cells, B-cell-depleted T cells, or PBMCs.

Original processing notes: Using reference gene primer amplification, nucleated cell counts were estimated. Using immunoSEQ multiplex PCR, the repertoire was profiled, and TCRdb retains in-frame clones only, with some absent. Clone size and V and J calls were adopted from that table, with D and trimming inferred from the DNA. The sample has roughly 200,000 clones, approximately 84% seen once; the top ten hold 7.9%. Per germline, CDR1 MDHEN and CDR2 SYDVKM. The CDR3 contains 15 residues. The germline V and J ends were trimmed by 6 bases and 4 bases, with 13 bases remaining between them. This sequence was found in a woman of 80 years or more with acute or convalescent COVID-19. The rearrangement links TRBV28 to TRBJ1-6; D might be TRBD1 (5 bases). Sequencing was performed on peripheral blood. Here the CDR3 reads CASSSGGFYNSPLHF. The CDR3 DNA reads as TGTGCCAGCAGCAGCGGGGGTTTTTATAATTCACCCCTCCACTTT. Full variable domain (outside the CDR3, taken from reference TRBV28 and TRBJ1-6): DVKVTQSSRYLVKRTGEKVFLECVQDMDHENMFWYRQDPGLGLRLIYFSYDVKMKEKGDIPEGYSVSREKKERFSLILESASTNQTSMYLCASSSGGFYNSPLHFGNGTRLTVT.